These T cell receptor beta chains were read from a single sample in a study of shared clonotypes between healthy human individuals. Libraries were prepared by immunoSEQ multiplex PCR; TCRdb keeps only in-frame clonotypes and omits some of them. Among over 2 million clones listed, 85% to 95% were seen once. Sample: naive CD4+ T cells from PBMCs. The receptors derive from a man aged 18 to 35 in good health. Some clones in this sample may be carry-over from other donors' samples. Both conserved end residues are part of each CDR3. The D gene is left open where the match is weak. Clone size is stated in some rows and not others, as once, few, many or a class when expanded.

J	D	V	size	length	CDR3	DNA
TRBJ2-5	NA	TRBV4-3	NA	15	CASSQVGAEQETQYF	TGCGCCAGCAGCCAAGTTGGGGCGGAACAAGAGACCCAGTACTTC
TRBJ1-3	NA	TRBV19	NA	16	CASSKGRLASGNTIYF	TGTGCCAGTAGTAAGGGACGGCTCGCGAGTGGAAACACCATATATTTT
TRBJ2-2	NA	TRBV11-1	NA	14	CASSLGLTTGELFF	TGTGCCAGCAGCTTAGGTCTTACTACCGGGGAGCTGTTTTTT
TRBJ2-3	TRBD2	TRBV15	once	17	CATSRDGPSGTTDTQYF	TGTGCCACCAGCAGAGATGGTCCTAGCGGGACCACAGATACGCAGTATTTT
TRBJ1-1	NA	TRBV18	NA	14	CASSPVGVNTEAFF	TGTGCCAGCTCACCAGTAGGGGTGAACACTGAAGCTTTCTTT
TRBJ1-1	NA	TRBV2	NA	14	CASRQGSWNTEAFF	TGTGCCAGCAGGCAGGGTAGCTGGAACACTGAAGCTTTCTTT
TRBJ2-5	NA	TRBV10-3	NA	15	CAISEARTPQETQYF	TGTGCCATCAGTGAGGCCCGGACTCCTCAAGAGACCCAGTACTTC
TRBJ2-3	NA	TRBV7-8	NA	15	CASSLVSSSTDTQYF	TGTGCCAGCAGCTTAGTTTCTTCTAGCACAGATACGCAGTATTTT
TRBJ2-2	NA	TRBV7-3	NA	16	CASSLGARGAAGELFF	TGTGCCAGCAGCTTAGGGGCCCGGGGGGCGGCCGGGGAGCTGTTTTTT
TRBJ2-1	NA	TRBV11-2	NA	14	CASSGGSNPNEQFF	TGTGCCAGCAGCGGGGGGTCCAACCCTAATGAGCAGTTCTTC
TRBJ2-3	NA	TRBV28	NA	14	CASSRSPLLDTQYF	TGTGCCAGCAGCCGAAGCCCCCTCTTAGATACGCAGTATTTT
TRBJ2-5	NA	TRBV19	NA	14	CASSIPINQETQYF	TGTGCCAGTAGTATCCCGATTAACCAAGAGACCCAGTACTTC
TRBJ2-1	NA	TRBV28	NA	16	CASSFYHNRGYNEQFF	TGTGCCAGCAGTTTCTACCACAACCGGGGGTACAATGAGCAGTTCTTC
TRBJ2-1	TRBD2	TRBV7-8	NA	15	CASSYGLAGDNEQFF	TGTGCCAGCAGCTACGGACTAGCGGGGGACAATGAGCAGTTCTTC
TRBJ2-3	TRBD1	TRBV11-3	NA	14	CASSLDRDTDTQYF	TGTGCCAGCAGCTTGGACAGGGACACAGATACGCAGTATTTT
TRBJ2-7	TRBD1	TRBV19	NA	16	CAIKGAVPQYSYEQYF	TGTGCCATAAAGGGGGCGGTCCCCCAGTATAGTTACGAGCAGTACTTC
TRBJ1-2	TRBD1	TRBV19	few	14	CASTVDRVGYGYTF	TGTGCCAGTACCGTCGACAGGGTCGGCTATGGCTACACCTTC
TRBJ2-3	NA	TRBV5-1	NA	15	CASSRVYEGTDTQYF	TGCGCCAGCAGTCGAGTGTACGAGGGCACAGATACGCAGTATTTT
TRBJ2-7	NA	TRBV7-9	NA	13	CASSLLGEYEQYF	TGTGCCAGCAGCTTACTCGGGGAATACGAGCAGTACTTC
TRBJ1-2	TRBD1	TRBV4-1	NA	14	CASSQDETGGGYTF	TGCGCCAGCAGCCAAGATGAAACAGGGGGTGGCTACACCTTC
TRBJ2-1	TRBD2	TRBV2	NA	15	CASSRLAGGPNEQFF	TGTGCCAGCAGCCGTCTAGCGGGAGGGCCGAATGAGCAGTTCTTC
TRBJ1-4	NA	TRBV5-1	NA	15	CASSLGSRVREKLFF	TGCGCCAGCAGCTTGGGGTCCAGGGTCAGGGAAAAACTGTTTTTT
TRBJ2-4	NA	TRBV21-1	NA	14	CASSTKVAKNIQYF	TGTGCCAGCAGCACGAAGGTGGCCAAAAACATTCAGTACTTC
TRBJ1-5	NA	TRBV28	NA	12	CATSSLNQPQHF	TGTGCCACCTCTAGCCTGAATCAGCCCCAGCATTTT
TRBJ2-7	TRBD2	TRBV30	NA	14	CAWSAGLAGVKQYF	TGTGCCTGGAGTGCTGGACTAGCGGGAGTGAAGCAGTACTTC
TRBJ2-5	TRBD2	TRBV7-9	NA	19	CASSPRPGLAGDGWGTQYF	TGTGCCAGCAGCCCTCGCCCGGGCCTAGCGGGAGACGGATGGGGGACCCAGTACTTC
TRBJ2-7	NA	TRBV5-1	NA	13	CASSKDVPYEQYF	TGCGCCAGCAGCAAGGACGTCCCTTACGAGCAGTACTTC
TRBJ1-1	NA	TRBV6-1	NA	15	CASSEAPEMNTEAFF	TGTGCCAGCAGTGAAGCGCCAGAGATGAACACTGAAGCTTTCTTT
TRBJ1-2	NA	TRBV6-1	NA	14	CASSEGAEELAYTF	TGTGCCAGCAGTGAAGGCGCGGAGGAGCTTGCCTACACCTTC
TRBJ2-2	NA	TRBV7-3	NA	15	CASSPRDSNTGELFF	TGTGCCAGCAGCCCGAGGGACTCCAACACCGGGGAGCTGTTTTTT
TRBJ2-5	NA	TRBV30	NA	11	CAWRGTETQYF	TGTGCCTGGAGGGGTACTGAGACCCAGTACTTC
TRBJ2-5	NA	TRBV19	NA	15	CASSIGRTYQETQYF	TGTGCCAGTAGTATTGGCAGGACCTACCAAGAGACCCAGTACTTC
TRBJ2-3	NA	TRBV28	few	13	CASSSPGFGTQYF	TGTGCCAGCAGTTCCCCGGGATTTGGGACGCAGTATTTT
TRBJ1-2	NA	TRBV18	NA	13	CASSPREAVGYTF	TGTGCCAGCTCACCTAGGGAGGCGGTTGGCTACACCTTC
TRBJ1-5	NA	TRBV21-1	NA	16	CASAPGRTGLNQPQHF	TGTGCCAGCGCACCCGGTCGGACAGGGCTTAATCAGCCCCAGCATTTT
TRBJ1-1	NA	TRBV30	few	13	CAWRESMNTEAFF	TGTGCCTGGAGGGAAAGTATGAACACTGAAGCTTTCTTT
TRBJ2-7	TRBD1	TRBV2	NA	14	CASSGTGGGGEQYF	TGTGCCAGCAGTGGGACAGGGGGAGGAGGGGAGCAGTACTTC
TRBJ1-5	TRBD1	TRBV9	NA	15	CASSAGTGSNQPQHF	TGTGCCAGCAGCGCCGGGACAGGGAGCAATCAGCCCCAGCATTTT
TRBJ1-4	TRBD1	TRBV29-1	once	22	CSVEDLRRQGAADWRKSGKLFF	TGCAGCGTTGAAGATCTGAGAAGGCAGGGGGCGGCCGACTGGCGTAAATCAGGAAAACTGTTTTTT
TRBJ1-2	NA	TRBV2	NA	15	CASSAFLGGNYGYTF	TGTGCCAGCAGCGCTTTTTTGGGGGGAAACTATGGCTACACCTTC
TRBJ2-5	NA	TRBV6-6	NA	13	CASSPRIQETQYF	TGTGCCAGCAGTCCCCGGATCCAAGAGACCCAGTACTTC
TRBJ2-7	TRBD1	TRBV28	NA	16	CASSSLDRVNSYEQYF	TGTGCCAGCAGTTCCCTGGACAGGGTAAATTCCTACGAGCAGTACTTC